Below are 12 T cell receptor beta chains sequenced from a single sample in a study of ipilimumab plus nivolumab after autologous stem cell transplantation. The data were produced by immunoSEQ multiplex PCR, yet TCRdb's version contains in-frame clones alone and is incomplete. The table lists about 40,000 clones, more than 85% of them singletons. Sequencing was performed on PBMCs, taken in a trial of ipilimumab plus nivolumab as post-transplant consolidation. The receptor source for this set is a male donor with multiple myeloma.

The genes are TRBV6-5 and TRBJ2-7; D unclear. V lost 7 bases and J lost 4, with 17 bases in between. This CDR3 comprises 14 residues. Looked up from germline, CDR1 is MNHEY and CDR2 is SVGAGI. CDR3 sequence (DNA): TGTGCCAGCACCGCTATCGGCTTAAATTACGAGCAGTACTTC. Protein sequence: CASTAIGLNYEQYF.

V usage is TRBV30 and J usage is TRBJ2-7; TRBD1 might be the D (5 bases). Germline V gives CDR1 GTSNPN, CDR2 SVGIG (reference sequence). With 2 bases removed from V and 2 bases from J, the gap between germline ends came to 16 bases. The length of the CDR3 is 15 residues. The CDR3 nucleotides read TGTGCCTGGAGTCGGCTGGCGGTGGGGCCCTACGAGCAGTACTTC. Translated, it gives CAWSRLAVGPYEQYF.

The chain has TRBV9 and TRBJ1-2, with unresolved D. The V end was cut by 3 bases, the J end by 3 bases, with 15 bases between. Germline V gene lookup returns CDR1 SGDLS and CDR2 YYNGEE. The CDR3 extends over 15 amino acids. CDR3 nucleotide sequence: TGTGCCAGCAGCGCCTTTAGCCGGGCGGACTATGGCTACACCTTC. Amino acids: CASSAFSRADYGYTF.

CDR3 sequence (DNA): TGTGCCAGCAGTGGCCGGGACAGGGTCTATGGCTACACCTTC. It is translated as CASSGRDRVYGYTF. The chain is built from TRBV28 and TRBJ1-2, with 9 bases matching TRBD1. Germline V CDR1 and CDR2: MDHEN, SYDVKM. Trimming removed 5 bases from V and 4 bases from J; junction bases left unmatched: 5. The CDR3 has 14 amino acids.

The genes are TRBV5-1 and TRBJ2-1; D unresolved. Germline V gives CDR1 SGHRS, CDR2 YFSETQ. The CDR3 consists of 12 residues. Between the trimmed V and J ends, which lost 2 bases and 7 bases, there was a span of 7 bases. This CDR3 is CASSFLENEQFF. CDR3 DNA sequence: TGCGCCAGCAGCTTCCTAGAGAATGAGCAGTTCTTC.

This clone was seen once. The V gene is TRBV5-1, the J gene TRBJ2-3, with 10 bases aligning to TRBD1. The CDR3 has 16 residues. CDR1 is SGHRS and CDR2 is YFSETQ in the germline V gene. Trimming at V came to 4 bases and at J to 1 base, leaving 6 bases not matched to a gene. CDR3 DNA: TGCGCCAGCAGCCCGACAGGGGGCGCCCGCACAGATACGCAGTATTTT. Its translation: CASSPTGGARTDTQYF.

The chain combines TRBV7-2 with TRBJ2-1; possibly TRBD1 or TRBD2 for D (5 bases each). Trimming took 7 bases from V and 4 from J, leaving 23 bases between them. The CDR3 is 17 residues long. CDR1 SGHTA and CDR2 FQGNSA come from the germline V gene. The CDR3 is CASTTLPGRTGYNEQFF. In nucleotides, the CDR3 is TGTGCCAGCACCACCCTCCCGGGGCGGACGGGGTACAATGAGCAGTTCTTC.

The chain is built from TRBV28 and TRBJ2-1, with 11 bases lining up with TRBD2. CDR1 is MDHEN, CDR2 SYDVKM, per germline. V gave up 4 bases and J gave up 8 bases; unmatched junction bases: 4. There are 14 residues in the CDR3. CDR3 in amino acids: CASSSLAGVDEQFF. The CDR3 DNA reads TGTGCCAGCAGTTCACTAGCGGGGGTGGATGAGCAGTTCTTC.

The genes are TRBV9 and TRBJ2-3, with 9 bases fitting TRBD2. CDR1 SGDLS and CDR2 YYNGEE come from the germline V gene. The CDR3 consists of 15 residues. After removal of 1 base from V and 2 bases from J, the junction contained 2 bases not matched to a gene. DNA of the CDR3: TGTGCCAGCAGCGTACCTAGCGGGGCCACAGATACGCAGTATTTT. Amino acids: CASSVPSGATDTQYF.

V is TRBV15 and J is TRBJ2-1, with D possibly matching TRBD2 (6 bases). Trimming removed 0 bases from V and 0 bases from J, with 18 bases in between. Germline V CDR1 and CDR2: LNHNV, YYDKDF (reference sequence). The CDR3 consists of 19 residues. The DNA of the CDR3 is TGTGCCACCAGCAGAGATCTAAGCGGGCAAGCGAGCTCCTACAATGAGCAGTTCTTC. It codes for CATSRDLSGQASSYNEQFF.

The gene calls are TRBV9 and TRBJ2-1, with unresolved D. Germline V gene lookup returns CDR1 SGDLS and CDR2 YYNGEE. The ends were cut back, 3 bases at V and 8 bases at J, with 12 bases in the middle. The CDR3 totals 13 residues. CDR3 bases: TGTGCCAGCAGCGACACCGGATTGGATGAGCAGTTCTTC. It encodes CASSDTGLDEQFF. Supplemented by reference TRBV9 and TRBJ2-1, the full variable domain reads DSGVTQTPKHLITATGQRVTLRCSPRSGDLSVYWYQQSLDQGLQFLIQYYNGEERAKGNILERFSAQQFPDLHSELNLSSLELGDSALYFCASSDTGLDEQFFGPGTRLTVL.

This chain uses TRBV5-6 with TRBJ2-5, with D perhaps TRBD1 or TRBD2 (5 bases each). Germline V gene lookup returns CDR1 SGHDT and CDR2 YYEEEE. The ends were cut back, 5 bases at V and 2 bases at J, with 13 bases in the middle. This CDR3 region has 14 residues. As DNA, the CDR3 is TGTGCCAGCAGTCCCGGGACCCCGCAAGAGACCCAGTACTTC. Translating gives CASSPGTPQETQYF.